These 15 T cell receptor beta chains originate from one sample sequenced in a study of blood T cell repertoires in COVID-19. Produced via immunoSEQ multiplex PCR; TCRdb's table is partial and in-frame only. Of tens of thousands of clones listed, roughly 80% are singletons. Sequencing was done on a sample of peripheral blood. The origin of the receptors is a woman in her fifties or sixties with acute or convalescent COVID-19.

The gene calls are TRBV28 and TRBJ1-5, with a possible D match to TRBD1 (5 bases). The germline V gene has CDR1 MDHEN and CDR2 SYDVKM. V lost 6 bases, J lost 2 bases, and 14 bases lay in between. The CDR3 is made up of 15 amino acids. The chain's CDR3 is CASSPVGGGNQPQHF. The CDR3 DNA follows: TGTGCCAGCAGCCCGGTGGGGGGAGGCAATCAGCCCCAGCATTTT.

V is TRBV5-6 and J is TRBJ1-1, with 7 bases identical to TRBD1. The ends lost 4 bases at V and 1 base at J; junction bases unmatched: 10. Germline assignment: CDR1 SGHDT and CDR2 YYEEEE. This CDR3 has 16 residues. This chain's CDR3 is CASSPYKQGRNTEAFF. The CDR3 DNA reads TGTGCCAGCAGCCCGTATAAACAGGGGCGGAACACTGAAGCTTTCTTT.

A single count supports this clone. The chain recombines TRBV5-5 with TRBJ1-3, with D perhaps matching TRBD1 (5 bases). The CDR3 length is 15 residues. Germline-derived CDR1 and CDR2 are SGHKS and YYEKEE (reference sequence). Trimming cost V 4 bases and J 2 bases, with 13 bases left between them. CDR3 DNA: TGTGCCAGCAGCCTTGAGGGAGGGGCTGGAAACACCATATATTTT. It translates to CASSLEGGAGNTIYF.

The chain links TRBV21-1 to TRBJ1-1; TRBD1 is the table's D call, not checked against the DNA. TRBV21-1 is an annotated pseudogene. This CDR3 is built from 13 residues. The CDR3 DNA sequence: TGTGCCAGCAGGGACAGGGGGCCCACTGAAGCTTTCTTT. Protein sequence: CASRDRGPTEAFF.

The chain links TRBV3-1 (or the pseudogene TRBV3-2) to TRBJ2-1, with a weak D call TRBD1 (6 bases). V lost 4 bases and J 1 base, leaving 17 bases between the germline ends. The CDR3 runs 17 residues. Germline V CDR1 and CDR2: LGHDT, YNNKEL (reference sequence). CDR3 sequence: CASSPAGATGSYNEQFF. In nucleotides, the CDR3 is TGTGCCAGCAGCCCTGCAGGGGCTACGGGGTCCTACAATGAGCAGTTCTTC.

The V call is TRBV7-8, the J call TRBJ1-1, with a weak D call TRBD1 (5 bases). Germline loops: CDR1 SGHVS, CDR2 FQNEAQ. V was pared by 1 base and J by 2 bases, with 11 bases between. The CDR3 spans 15 residues. CDR3 DNA sequence: TGTGCCAGCAGCTTAGAGGGGCATCACAACACTGAAGCTTTCTTT. Protein sequence: CASSLEGHHNTEAFF.

The CDR3: CASRDHRGRNYEQYF. In DNA, the CDR3 is TGTGCCAGTAGAGATCACAGGGGGCGTAACTACGAGCAGTACTTC. The V gene is TRBV19, the J gene TRBJ2-7; 9 bases align to TRBD1. The trim removed 6 bases at V and 3 bases at J, leaving 9 bases unmatched. CDR3 length: 15 amino acids. Looked up from germline, CDR1 is LNHDA and CDR2 is SQIVND (reference sequence).

The rearrangement joins TRBV30 to TRBJ1-4; D gene unclear. V was pared by 4 bases and J by 7 bases, with 10 bases between. The germline V gene encodes CDR1 GTSNPN and CDR2 SVGIG (reference sequence). The CDR3 length is 12 residues. CDR3: CAWTPRGEKLFF. The DNA for the CDR3 is TGTGCCTGGACTCCCCGAGGTGAAAAACTGTTTTTT.

V and J are TRBV11-2 and TRBJ2-7; 10 bases match TRBD2. Trimming removed 5 bases from V and 4 bases from J; junction bases left unmatched: 11. CDR3 length: 16 residues. Per germline, CDR1 SGHAT and CDR2 FQNNGV. CDR3 sequence reads: CASSPRGWTSGYEQYF. The CDR3 coding sequence is TGTGCCAGCAGCCCCCGGGGGTGGACTAGCGGTTACGAGCAGTACTTC. Together with reference TRBV11-2 and TRBJ2-7, the CDR3 gives the full variable domain: EAGVAQSPRYKIIEKRQSVAFWCNPISGHATLYWYQQILGQGPKLLIQFQNNGVVDDSQLPKDRFSAERLKGVDSTLKIQPAKLEDSAVYLCASSPRGWTSGYEQYFGPGTRLTVT.

This chain connects TRBV29-1 to TRBJ2-7; 9 bases align to TRBD1. Germline CDR1 and CDR2: SQVTM and ANQGSEA. This CDR3 has 13 residues. Trimming cost V 6 bases and J 6 bases; bases outside gene matches: 9. The CDR3: CSVARTGEAEQYF. The CDR3 DNA follows: TGCAGCGTAGCCCGGACAGGGGAGGCCGAGCAGTACTTC.

This clone appeared once. The chain links TRBV18 to TRBJ1-2, with D maybe TRBD1 (6 bases). Deletions cut 5 bases from V and 8 bases from J, with 18 bases between. The CDR3 extends over 14 amino acids. The V gene's germline CDR1 is KGHSH and CDR2 LQKENI. This CDR3 is CASSFDQSQGGYTF. CDR3 nucleotides: TGTGCCAGCTCATTCGATCAGAGCCAGGGGGGCTACACCTTC.

The gene calls are TRBV5-4 and TRBJ2-7; D uncertain. The CDR3 is 12 residues long. Trimming cost V 0 bases and J 3 bases, with 4 bases left between them. Germline loops: CDR1 SGHNT, CDR2 YYREEE (reference sequence). CDR3 coding DNA: TGTGCCAGCAGCTTGGCCAGCTACGAGCAGTACTTC. This translates into CASSLASYEQYF.

The V and J genes are TRBV6-5 and TRBJ1-1; a possible D gene is TRBD1 (6 bases). Per the germline V gene, CDR1 is MNHEY and CDR2 is SVGAGI. The V end was cut by 4 bases, the J end by 5 bases, with 11 bases between. The CDR3 totals 13 residues. CDR3 protein: CASSWGRGTEAFF. Here the CDR3 DNA reads TGTGCCAGCAGTTGGGGCAGGGGAACTGAAGCTTTCTTT.

The CDR3 protein is CASSLVNGYGYTF. DNA for the CDR3: TGTGCCAGCAGCTTGGTTAACGGCTATGGCTACACCTTC. The gene calls are TRBV5-4 and TRBJ1-2; the D is unclear. Germline V gives CDR1 SGHNT, CDR2 YYREEE (reference sequence). Trimming left V 0 bases short and J 4 bases short, with 7 bases between. This CDR3 has 13 residues. Combining the CDR3 with reference TRBV5-4 and TRBJ1-2 gives the whole variable domain ETGVTQSPTHLIKTRGQQVTLRCSSQSGHNTVSWYQQALGQGPQFIFQYYREEENGRGNFPPRFSGLQFPNYSSELNVNALELDDSALYLCASSLVNGYGYTFGSGTRLTVV.

V usage is TRBV12-2 and J usage is TRBJ2-7; whether TRBD2, the table's D call, matches the DNA was not checked. TRBV12-2 represents a pseudogene. This CDR3 is 16 amino acids long. The CDR3 DNA is TGTGCAAGTCGCCACCCTTTACCGGGGGGCCCCTACGAGCAGTACGTC. It yields the protein CASRHPLPGGPYEQYV.